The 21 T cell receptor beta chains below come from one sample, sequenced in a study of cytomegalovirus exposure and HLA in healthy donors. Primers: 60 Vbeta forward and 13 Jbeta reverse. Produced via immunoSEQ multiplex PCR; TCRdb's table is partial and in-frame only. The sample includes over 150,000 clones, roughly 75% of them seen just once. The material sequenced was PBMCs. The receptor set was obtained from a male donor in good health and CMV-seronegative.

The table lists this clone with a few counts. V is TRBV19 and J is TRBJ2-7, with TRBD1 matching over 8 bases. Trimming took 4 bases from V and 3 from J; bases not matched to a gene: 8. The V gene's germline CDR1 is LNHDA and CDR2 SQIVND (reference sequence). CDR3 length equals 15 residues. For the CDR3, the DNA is TGTGCCAGTAGTAGGGTGGACAGGGACGTCTACGAGCAGTACTTC. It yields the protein CASSRVDRDVYEQYF.

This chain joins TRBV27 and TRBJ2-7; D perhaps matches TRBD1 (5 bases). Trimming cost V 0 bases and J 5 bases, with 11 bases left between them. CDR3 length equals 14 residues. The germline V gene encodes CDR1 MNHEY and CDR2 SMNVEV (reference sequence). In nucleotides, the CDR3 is TGTGCCAGCAGTTTATCGAACCAGGGCCACGAGCAGTACTTC. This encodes CASSLSNQGHEQYF.

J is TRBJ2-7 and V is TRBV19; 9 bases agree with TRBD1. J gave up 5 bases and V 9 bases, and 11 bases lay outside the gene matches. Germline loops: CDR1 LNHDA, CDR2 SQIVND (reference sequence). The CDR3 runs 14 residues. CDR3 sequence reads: CASLEGDRVNEQYF. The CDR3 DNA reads TGTGCCAGCCTAGAGGGGGACAGGGTTAACGAGCAGTACTTC. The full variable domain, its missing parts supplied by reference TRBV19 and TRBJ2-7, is DGGITQSPKYLFRKEGQNVTLSCEQNLNHDAMYWYRQDPGQGLRLIYYSQIVNDFQKGDIAEGYSVSREKKESFPLTVTSAQKNPTAFYLCASLEGDRVNEQYFGPGTRLTVT.

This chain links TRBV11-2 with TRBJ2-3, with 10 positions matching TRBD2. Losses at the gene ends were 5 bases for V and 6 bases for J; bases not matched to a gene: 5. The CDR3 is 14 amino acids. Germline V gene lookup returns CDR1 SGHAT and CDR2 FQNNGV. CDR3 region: CASSGTSGADTQYF. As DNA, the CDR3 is TGTGCCAGCAGCGGAACTAGCGGGGCGGATACGCAGTATTTT.

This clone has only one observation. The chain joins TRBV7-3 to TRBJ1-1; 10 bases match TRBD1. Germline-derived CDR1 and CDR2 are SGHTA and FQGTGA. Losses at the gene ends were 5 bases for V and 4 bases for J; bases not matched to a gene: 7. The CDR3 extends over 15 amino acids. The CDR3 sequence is CASSHRQGAPTEAFF. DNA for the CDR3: TGTGCCAGCAGCCACCGACAGGGGGCGCCCACTGAAGCTTTCTTT. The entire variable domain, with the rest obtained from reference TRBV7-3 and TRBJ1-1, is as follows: GAGVSQTPSNKVTEKGKYVELRCDPISGHTALYWYRQSLGQGPEFLIYFQGTGAADDSGLPNDRFFAVRPEGSVSTLKIQRTERGDSAVYLCASSHRQGAPTEAFFGQGTRLTVV.

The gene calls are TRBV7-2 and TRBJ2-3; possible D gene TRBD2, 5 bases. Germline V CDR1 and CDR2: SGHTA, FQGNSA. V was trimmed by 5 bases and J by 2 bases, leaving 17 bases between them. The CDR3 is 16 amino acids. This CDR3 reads CASSPLLGGYTDTQYF. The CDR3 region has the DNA TGTGCCAGCAGCCCCCTGCTGGGCGGGTACACAGATACGCAGTATTTT.

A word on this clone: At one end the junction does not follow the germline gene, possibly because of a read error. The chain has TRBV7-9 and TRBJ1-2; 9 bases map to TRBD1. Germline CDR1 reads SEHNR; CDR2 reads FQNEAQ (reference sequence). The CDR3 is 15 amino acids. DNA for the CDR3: TGTTCCAGCAGCTATACAGGGGGCTACCTCTATGGCTACACCTTC. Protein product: CSSSYTGGYLYGYTF.

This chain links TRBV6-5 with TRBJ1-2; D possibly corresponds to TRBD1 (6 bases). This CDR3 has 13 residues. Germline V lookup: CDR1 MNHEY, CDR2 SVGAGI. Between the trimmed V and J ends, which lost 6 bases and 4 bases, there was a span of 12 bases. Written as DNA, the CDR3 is TGTGCCAGCAGGGGGGGGGCACCCTATGGCTACACCTTC. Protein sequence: CASRGGAPYGYTF.

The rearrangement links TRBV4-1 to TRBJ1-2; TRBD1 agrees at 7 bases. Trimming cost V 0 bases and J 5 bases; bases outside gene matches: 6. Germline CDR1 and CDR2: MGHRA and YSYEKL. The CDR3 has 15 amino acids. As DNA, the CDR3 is TGCGCCAGCAGCCAAGAGAGAGGGGGCACTTATGGCTACACCTTC. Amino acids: CASSQERGGTYGYTF.

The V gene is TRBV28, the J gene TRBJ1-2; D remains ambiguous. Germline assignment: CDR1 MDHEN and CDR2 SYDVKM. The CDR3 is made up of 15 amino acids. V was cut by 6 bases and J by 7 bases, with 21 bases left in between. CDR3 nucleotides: TGTGCCAGCAGCTTCAGGAGGGTTTTGTTGAGTGGCTACACCTTC. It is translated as CASSFRRVLLSGYTF.

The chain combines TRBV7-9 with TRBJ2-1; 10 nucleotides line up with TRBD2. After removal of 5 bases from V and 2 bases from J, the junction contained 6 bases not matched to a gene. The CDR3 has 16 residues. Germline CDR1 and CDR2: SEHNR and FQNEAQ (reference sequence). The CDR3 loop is CASSPRTSGAYNEQFF. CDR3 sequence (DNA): TGTGCCAGCAGCCCCCGGACTAGCGGTGCCTACAATGAGCAGTTCTTC.

The CDR3 DNA reads as TGTGCCAGCTCGCGCCTTACGGGACTTCAAGAGACCCAGTACTTC. The encoded protein is CASSRLTGLQETQYF. This sequence joins TRBV18 and TRBJ2-5; TRBD2 is a possible D gene (6 bases). This CDR3 spans 15 amino acids. V shed 6 bases and J shed 2 bases, with 16 bases lying between them. The germline V gene has CDR1 KGHSH and CDR2 LQKENI.

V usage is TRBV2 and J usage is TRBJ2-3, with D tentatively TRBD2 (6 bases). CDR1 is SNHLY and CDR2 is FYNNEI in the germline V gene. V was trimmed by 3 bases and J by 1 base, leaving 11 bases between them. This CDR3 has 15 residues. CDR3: CASSDERVGTDTQYF. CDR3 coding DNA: TGTGCCAGCAGTGATGAGCGGGTGGGCACAGATACGCAGTATTTT.

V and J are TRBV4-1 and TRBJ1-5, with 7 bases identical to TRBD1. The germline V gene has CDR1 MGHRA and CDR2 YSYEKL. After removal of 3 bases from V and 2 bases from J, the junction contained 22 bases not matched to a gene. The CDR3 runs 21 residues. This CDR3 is CASSHPPSQGPLPLGNQPQHF. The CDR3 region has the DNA TGCGCCAGCAGCCACCCCCCCTCACAGGGGCCGCTTCCGTTAGGCAATCAGCCCCAGCATTTT.

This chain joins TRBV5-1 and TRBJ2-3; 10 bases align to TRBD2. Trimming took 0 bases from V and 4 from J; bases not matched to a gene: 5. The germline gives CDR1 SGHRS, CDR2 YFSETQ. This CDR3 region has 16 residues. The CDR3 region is CASSLGLAGAADTQYF. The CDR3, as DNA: TGCGCCAGCAGCTTGGGTCTAGCGGGGGCCGCAGATACGCAGTATTTT.

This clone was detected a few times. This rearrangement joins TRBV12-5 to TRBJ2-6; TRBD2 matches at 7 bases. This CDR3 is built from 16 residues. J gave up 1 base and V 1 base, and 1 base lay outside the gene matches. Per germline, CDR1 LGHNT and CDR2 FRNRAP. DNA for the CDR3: TGTGCTAGTGGTTTGGACGGGGGGTCTGGGGCCAACGTCCTGACTTTC. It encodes CASGLDGGSGANVLTF.

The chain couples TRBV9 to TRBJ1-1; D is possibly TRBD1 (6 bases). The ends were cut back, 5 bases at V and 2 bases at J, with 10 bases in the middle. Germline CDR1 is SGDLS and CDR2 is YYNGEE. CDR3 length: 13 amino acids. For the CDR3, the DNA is TGTGCCAGCAGACAGGGCACCAACACTGAAGCTTTCTTT. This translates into CASRQGTNTEAFF.

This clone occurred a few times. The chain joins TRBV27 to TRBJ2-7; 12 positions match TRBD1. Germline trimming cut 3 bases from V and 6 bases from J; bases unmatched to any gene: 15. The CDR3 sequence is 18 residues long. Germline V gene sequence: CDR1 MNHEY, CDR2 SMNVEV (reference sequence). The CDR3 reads CASSFRAARDRGLGEQYF. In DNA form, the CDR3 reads TGTGCCAGCAGTTTTCGAGCTGCCCGGGACAGGGGGCTAGGCGAGCAGTACTTC.

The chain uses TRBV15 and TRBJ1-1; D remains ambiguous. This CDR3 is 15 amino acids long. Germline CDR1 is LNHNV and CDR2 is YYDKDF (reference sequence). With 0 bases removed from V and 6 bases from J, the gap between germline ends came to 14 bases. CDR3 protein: CATSRDQMGEAEAFF. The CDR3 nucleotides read TGTGCCACCAGCAGAGATCAAATGGGAGAAGCTGAAGCTTTCTTT.

In nucleotides, the CDR3 is TGTGCCAGCAGCCCCGGGACTAGCGGTAGGGAGCAGTACTTC. It codes for CASSPGTSGREQYF. The chain recombines TRBV9 with TRBJ2-7; TRBD2 matches 11 bases. V lost 4 bases to trimming and J lost 7 bases; unmatched junction nucleotides: 7. Germline V gene sequence: CDR1 SGDLS, CDR2 YYNGEE. The CDR3 covers 14 residues.

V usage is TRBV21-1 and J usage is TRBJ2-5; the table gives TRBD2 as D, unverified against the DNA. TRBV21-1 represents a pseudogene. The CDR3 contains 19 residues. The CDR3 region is CASSKEEVGLAGYQETQYF. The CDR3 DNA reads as TGTGCCAGCAGCAAAGAGGAGGTGGGTCTAGCGGGGTACCAAGAGACCCAGTACTTC.